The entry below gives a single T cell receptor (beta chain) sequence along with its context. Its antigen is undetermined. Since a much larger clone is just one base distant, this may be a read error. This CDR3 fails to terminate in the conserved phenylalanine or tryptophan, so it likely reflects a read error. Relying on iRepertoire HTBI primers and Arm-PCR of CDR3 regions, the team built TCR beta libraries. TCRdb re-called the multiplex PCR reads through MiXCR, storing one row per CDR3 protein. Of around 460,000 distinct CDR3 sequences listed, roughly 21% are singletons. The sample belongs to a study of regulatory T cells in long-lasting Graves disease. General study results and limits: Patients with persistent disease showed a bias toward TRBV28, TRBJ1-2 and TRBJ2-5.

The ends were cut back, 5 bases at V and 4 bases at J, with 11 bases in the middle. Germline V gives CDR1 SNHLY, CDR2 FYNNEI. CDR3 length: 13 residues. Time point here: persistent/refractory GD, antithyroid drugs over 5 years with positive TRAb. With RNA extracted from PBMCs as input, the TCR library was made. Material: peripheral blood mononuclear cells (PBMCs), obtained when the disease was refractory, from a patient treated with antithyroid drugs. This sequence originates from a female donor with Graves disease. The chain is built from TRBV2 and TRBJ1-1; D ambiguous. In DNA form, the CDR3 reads TGTGCCAGCAGTTTGGGCAGTACCACTGAAGCTTTCTCT. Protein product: CASSLGSTTEAFS.